This is a list of T cell receptor beta chains from one sample in a study of chemoradiotherapy in HPV16-positive cancers. The protocol was immunoSEQ multiplex PCR, while the TCRdb copy is restricted to in-frame clones and leaves out a portion. Of about 12,000 clones listed, 60% to 80% are singletons. The specimen was collected from a patient who underwent chemoradiotherapy. The receptors stem from a human donor with HPV-associated anogenital cancer. Both conserved end residues are part of each CDR3. Fields, in order: CDR3 protein, CDR3 DNA, J gene, D gene, V gene, clone size. A D gene is named only where the DNA matches it firmly. Only part of the rows carry a size: once, few, many, or a class if the clone is expanded.

CDR3 protein: CASSTSSGSGVHEQFF
CDR3 DNA: TGTGCCAGCAGTACTTCTAGCGGGAGCGGCGTCCATGAGCAGTTCTTC
J gene: TRBJ2-1
D gene: TRBD2
V gene: TRBV28
clone size: -

CDR3 protein: CASSLAGPNTGELFF
CDR3 DNA: TGTGCCAGCAGTCTAGCGGGACCGAACACCGGGGAGCTGTTTTTT
J gene: TRBJ2-2
D gene: TRBD2
V gene: TRBV27
clone size: -

CDR3 protein: CASSLLDEQYF
CDR3 DNA: TGTGCCAGCAGCTTGCTCGACGAGCAGTACTTC
J gene: TRBJ2-7
D gene: -
V gene: TRBV5-6
clone size: few

CDR3 protein: CASRWDSTDTQYF
CDR3 DNA: TGTGCCAGCAGGTGGGACTCCACGGATACGCAGTATTTT
J gene: TRBJ2-3
D gene: -
V gene: TRBV28
clone size: -

CDR3 protein: CASSLPGAYYQETQYF
CDR3 DNA: TGTGCCAGCAGCTTACCCGGCGCGTATTACCAAGAGACCCAGTACTTC
J gene: TRBJ2-5
D gene: -
V gene: TRBV7-2
clone size: once

CDR3 protein: CASSDTGEQYF
CDR3 DNA: TGTGCCAGCAGCGATACTGGCGAGCAGTACTTC
J gene: TRBJ2-7
D gene: -
V gene: TRBV7-2
clone size: -

CDR3 protein: CASSYRGGESTDTQYF
CDR3 DNA: TGTGCCAGCAGCTACAGGGGGGGGGAAAGCACAGATACGCAGTATTTT
J gene: TRBJ2-3
D gene: -
V gene: TRBV6-5
clone size: -

CDR3 protein: CASSRRSNFYEQYF
CDR3 DNA: TGTGCCAGCTCACGGAGAAGTAATTTCTACGAGCAGTACTTC
J gene: TRBJ2-7
D gene: -
V gene: TRBV18
clone size: -

CDR3 protein: CASSQDVGGGRAGELFF
CDR3 DNA: TGCGCCAGCAGCCAAGATGTAGGGGGAGGGCGGGCCGGGGAGCTGTTTTTT
J gene: TRBJ2-2
D gene: -
V gene: TRBV4-3
clone size: once

CDR3 protein: CATSRARTYEQYF
CDR3 DNA: TGTGCCACCAGCAGAGCCAGAACCTACGAGCAGTACTTC
J gene: TRBJ2-7
D gene: -
V gene: TRBV15
clone size: -

CDR3 protein: CASSFRLAERRKETQYF
CDR3 DNA: TGTGCCAGCAGCTTTAGGCTAGCGGAGCGGAGGAAAGAGACCCAGTACTTC
J gene: TRBJ2-5
D gene: TRBD2
V gene: TRBV11-2
clone size: -

CDR3 protein: CASSPPPGSETQYF
CDR3 DNA: TGTGCCAGCTCACCACCGCCAGGGTCAGAGACCCAGTACTTC
J gene: TRBJ2-5
D gene: -
V gene: TRBV18
clone size: once

CDR3 protein: CASSRYNEQFF
CDR3 DNA: TGTGCCAGCAGTCGGTACAATGAGCAGTTCTTC
J gene: TRBJ2-1
D gene: -
V gene: TRBV7-2
clone size: -